This T cell receptor (beta chain) was sequenced in a study of blood T cell repertoires in COVID-19. About the study: In each case, the material was cDNA or gDNA derived from T cells, B-cell-depleted T cells, or PBMCs.

CDR1 and CDR2 from the germline V gene are MDHEN and SYDVKM. Between the trimmed V and J ends, which lost 5 bases and 4 bases, there was a span of 14 bases. The CDR3 length is 14 residues. The table came from immunoSEQ multiplex PCR; TCRdb's copy has only in-frame clones and leaves some out. The sample gives roughly 250,000 clones, more than 85% of which show up once; about 0.8% is in the top ten. Sequenced material: peripheral blood. V usage is TRBV28 and J usage is TRBJ2-5; D unclear. The TCR comes from a man aged 30 to 45 with acute or convalescent COVID-19. The CDR3 protein is CASSTAMGVETQYF. The CDR3 coding sequence is TGTGCCAGCAGTACTGCTATGGGCGTAGAGACCCAGTACTTC.